This TCR beta chain was sequenced for a study of human CD4 T cells and Enterobacteriaceae (dated by TCRdb to the early 2020s). There are 15 amino acids in the CDR3, from cysteine to phenylalanine inclusive. Kept here is only the CDR3 DNA, which spans 45 bases and is read in frame from base 1. CDR1 and CDR2, looked up from the germline V gene (reference sequence), are SGHNT and YYREEE. A distance of 10 bases separates the germline ends of V and J, which lose 0 bases and 1 base respectively. Ex vivo total memory CD4+ samples were sequenced at deep level, with detection sensitivity of one cell in 200,000. The QIAamp DNA Micro Kit was used to extract genomic DNA from cell pellets, and spectrophotometry was used to check the quantity and purity of the genomic DNA. TCR Vbeta CDR3 regions were amplified with the immunoSEQ multiplex PCR assay. Amplicons were sequenced on the Illumina HiSeq platform. The retrieved sequences were 87 nucleotides long and included the CDR3 region. Regarding the original processing steps: A clonotype was defined as a unique productive TCR Vbeta nucleotide sequence and was quantified by productive template frequency from ImmunoSEQ Analyzer V3.0. A threshold set at the top 5th percentile of each frequency-ranked repertoire was used to define expanded clonotypes. Repertoire overlap was calculated as Chao-Jaccard with the R package fossil and was visualized by nonmetric multidimensional scaling with the R package MASS. TCRdb's version of the immuneACCESS table is confined to in-frame rearrangements and falls short of the full clone set. An unresolved V gene accounts for under half of the shortfall where checked; the remainder is of unknown origin. Clonal size and the V and J genes are those of that table, whereas D and trimming came from the DNA. For this sample the table gives about 26,000 clones, of which more than 80% were detected only once. The ten largest clones add up to roughly 0.96% of the sample.

On a FACSAria III, memory CD4+ T cells were FACS-sorted to over 95% purity, defined as all CD4+ cells except CD45RA+CCR7+CD95- naive cells. Healthy donor blood was obtained from blood donation centers in Switzerland. Positive selection with CD4 and CD14 magnetic microbeads was used to enrich total CD4+ T cells and monocytes. CD8+, CD14+, CD16+, CD56+, CD19+ and CD25-bright cells were excluded before sorting. In a couple of blood donors, total memory CD4+ T cells were sequenced directly ex vivo to assess in vivo expansion of bacteria-reactive clonotypes. Peripheral blood mononuclear cells were isolated from donor blood using Ficoll-Paque Plus. In the case of this clone: The antigen this receptor binds is unknown. No much larger clonotype is one base removed from it; base qualities were not supplied.

Results the study describes overall, beyond this receptor: Ex vivo, broadly cross-reactive clonotypes were observed to appear more expanded than specific clonotypes, with about 55% of the 19 and about 65% of the 34 being found within the top 5%. The reactivity of ex vivo clonotypes was inferred solely through the matching of nucleotide sequences to CFSE-low cultures from the same donors.

Rearrangement joined TRBV5-4 to TRBJ1-1; tentative D gene TRBD1, with 6 bases matching. The TCR originated in a human donor in good health. The sample was memory CD4+ T cells from blood. In light of the paper, this sample's cell subset or site label describes: total memory CD4 T cells sorted directly ex vivo, unstimulated. The CDR3 here reads CASSLGQVGNTEAFF. The DNA sequence is as follows: TGTGCCAGCAGCTTGGGACAGGTCGGGAACACTGAAGCTTTCTTT.